These 19 T cell receptor beta chains share one sample of origin, sequenced in a study of radiation and T cells in renal cell carcinoma. Time point noted: blood 2 weeks post-SBRT. The treatment here: 15 Gy SBRT to primary tumor, nephrectomy 4 weeks later. The protocol was immunoSEQ multiplex PCR, while the TCRdb copy is restricted to in-frame clones and leaves out a portion. The sample carries roughly 150,000 clones, approximately 90% recorded once. The sequencing used blood, collected from a patient whose treatment included radiotherapy and nephrectomy. Source of these receptors: a woman aged 50 to 65 with renal cell carcinoma.

V is TRBV4-1 and J is TRBJ1-5; D is unclear. Germline V gene sequence: CDR1 MGHRA, CDR2 YSYEKL. Trimming took 0 bases from V and 0 from J, leaving 12 bases between them. The CDR3 totals 17 residues. The CDR3 protein is CASSQEAVDYSNQPQHF. In DNA form, the CDR3 reads TGCGCCAGCAGCCAAGAGGCAGTAGACTATAGCAATCAGCCCCAGCATTTT.

This chain links TRBV28 with TRBJ2-7, with D unclear. Germline CDR1 is MDHEN and CDR2 is SYDVKM. This CDR3 comprises 12 residues. Trimming pared 2 bases from V and 2 bases from J, leaving 4 bases between. The CDR3 protein is CASSLGTYEQYF. The CDR3, as DNA: TGTGCCAGCAGTTTAGGGACCTACGAGCAGTACTTC.

The chain employs TRBV9 and TRBJ2-1; 8 nucleotides line up with TRBD2. Per germline, CDR1 SGDLS and CDR2 YYNGEE. J was trimmed by 5 bases and V by 1 base; bases with no gene match: 8. The CDR3 runs to 16 residues. The CDR3 sequence: CASSVFGGAQNNEQFF. The CDR3, as DNA: TGTGCCAGCAGCGTATTCGGGGGGGCCCAGAACAATGAGCAGTTCTTC.

In this sample, this clone turned up many times. This rearrangement joins TRBV4-3 to TRBJ1-1; D perhaps matches TRBD1 (5 bases). The germline CDR1 and CDR2 sequences are LGHNA and YSLEER. This CDR3 region has 16 residues. V gave up 2 bases and J gave up 3 bases, with 16 bases separating them. This chain's CDR3 is CASSQNFGGRHTEAFF. The CDR3, as DNA: TGCGCCAGCAGCCAAAACTTCGGGGGAAGACACACTGAAGCTTTCTTT.

CDR3 protein: CASSERSGLETQYF. DNA of the CDR3: TGTGCCAGCAGTGAACGGTCGGGACTGGAGACCCAGTACTTC. The chain couples TRBV25-1 to TRBJ2-5; the D gene is possibly TRBD2 (6 bases). This CDR3 has 14 residues. V lost 2 bases to trimming and J lost 5 bases, with 12 bases between them. Looked up from germline, CDR1 is MGHDK and CDR2 is SYGVNS.

The J gene is TRBJ2-1, the V gene TRBV5-1, with TRBD2 matching over 8 bases. Germline V gives CDR1 SGHRS, CDR2 YFSETQ. This CDR3 region has 14 residues. V was clipped by 2 bases and J by 8 bases; unmatched bases: 6. The CDR3 sequence is CASSFAGGAYEQFF. The CDR3 DNA reads TGCGCCAGCAGCTTCGCCGGGGGGGCCTATGAGCAGTTCTTC. The complete variable domain, with remaining parts taken from reference TRBV5-1 and TRBJ2-1, reads KAGVTQTPRYLIKTRGQQVTLSCSPISGHRSVSWYQQTPGQGLQFLFEYFSETQRNKGNFPGRFSGRQFSNSRSEMNVSTLELGDSALYLCASSFAGGAYEQFFGPGTRLTVL.

The chain couples TRBV5-5 to TRBJ2-3, with D possibly matching TRBD2 (5 bases). Trimming left V 2 bases short and J 0 bases short, with 7 bases between. Germline V gene sequence: CDR1 SGHKS, CDR2 YYEKEE (reference sequence). The CDR3 runs 14 residues. For the CDR3, the DNA is TGTGCCAGCAGCTTCGAGGGCAGCACAGATACGCAGTATTTT. Residues: CASSFEGSTDTQYF.

The chain employs TRBV7-3 and TRBJ1-1; D is unclear. With 6 bases removed from V and 1 base from J, the gap between germline ends came to 15 bases. The CDR3 is 15 amino acids. CDR1 SGHTA and CDR2 FQGTGA come from the germline V gene. The CDR3 DNA sequence: TGTGCCAGCAGTCGAACCGGACCGACGAACACTGAAGCTTTCTTT. Its translation: CASSRTGPTNTEAFF. Supplemented by reference TRBV7-3 and TRBJ1-1, the full variable domain reads GAGVSQTPSNKVTEKGKYVELRCDPISGHTALYWYRQSLGQGPEFLIYFQGTGAADDSGLPNDRFFAVRPEGSVSTLKIQRTERGDSAVYLCASSRTGPTNTEAFFGQGTRLTVV.

The chain combines TRBV19 with TRBJ2-3, with D perhaps TRBD2 (6 bases). V lost 5 bases and J 2 bases, leaving 11 bases between the germline ends. From germline, CDR1 is LNHDA and CDR2 SQIVND (reference sequence). The CDR3 is 14 amino acids. The CDR3 spells CASSAGPSTDTQYF. The CDR3 region has the DNA TGTGCCAGTAGTGCGGGACCTTCCACAGATACGCAGTATTTT.

Only a few counts were recorded for this clone. The chain combines TRBV7-3 with TRBJ2-1; 13 positions match TRBD2. Germline CDR1 SGHTA, CDR2 FQGTGA. V shed 5 bases, J shed 5 bases, and the junction held 9 bases outside the gene matches. The CDR3 covers 17 residues. The CDR3: CASSPELAGGPNNEQFF. The CDR3 nucleotides are TGTGCCAGCAGCCCAGAACTAGCGGGGGGGCCAAACAATGAGCAGTTCTTC.

In its sample, this clone was seen once. This rearrangement joins TRBV4-2 to TRBJ2-1; perhaps D is TRBD1 or TRBD2 (7 bases each). The V gene lost 0 bases and the J gene lost 3 bases, with 15 bases spanning the gap. The CDR3 consists of 17 residues. Germline CDR1 LGHNA, CDR2 YNFKEQ. Here the CDR3 reads CASSQDPRGGLYNEQFF. The CDR3 DNA sequence: TGTGCCAGCAGCCAAGACCCCAGGGGGGGGCTCTACAATGAGCAGTTCTTC.

V and J are TRBV7-2 and TRBJ1-4, with 7 bases that match TRBD1. CDR1 is SGHTA, CDR2 FQGNSA, per germline. This CDR3 contains 17 residues. V shed 1 base, J shed 3 bases, and the junction held 8 bases outside the gene matches. CDR3 loop: CASSLGSQGGANEKLFF. In DNA, the CDR3 is TGTGCCAGCAGCTTAGGGAGTCAGGGGGGAGCTAATGAAAAACTGTTTTTT.

This clone was recorded once. V gene TRBV19 combines with J gene TRBJ2-3, with 14 bases identical to TRBD2. The CDR3 totals 17 residues. Germline CDR1 is LNHDA and CDR2 is SQIVND (reference sequence). V was clipped by 6 bases and J by 5 bases; unmatched bases: 10. CDR3 DNA sequence: TGTGCCAGTAGAGAGACTAGCGGGGGGGCAAAGAGAGATACGCAGTATTTT. This gives the protein CASRETSGGAKRDTQYF.

The J gene is TRBJ2-7, the V gene TRBV11-1, with D unclear. This CDR3 region has 15 residues. The germline V and J ends were trimmed by 1 base and 2 bases, with 12 bases remaining between them. Germline-derived CDR1 and CDR2 are SGHAT and FQDESV (reference sequence). CDR3 nucleotides: TGTGCCAGCAGCTTAGTATACGTTTCGGCCTACGAGCAGTACTTC. This sequence encodes CASSLVYVSAYEQYF.

The rearrangement links TRBV5-5 to TRBJ2-3; 9 bases align to TRBD1. The CDR3 has 15 amino acids. CDR1 and CDR2 from the germline V gene are SGHKS and YYEKEE (reference sequence). V lost 7 bases and J lost 9; bases outside the gene matches: 15. CDR3 region: CASRREGQGLGTQYF. CDR3 nucleotides: TGTGCCAGCCGACGAGAGGGACAGGGTTTGGGCACGCAGTATTTT.

The CDR3 nucleotides read TGTGCCAGCAGTTTTCCCCAGGGGGCGAACTATGGCTACACCTTC. Amino acid sequence: CASSFPQGANYGYTF. The chain combines TRBV6-6 with TRBJ1-2, with 8 bases lining up with TRBD1. In germline, CDR1 is MNHNY, CDR2 SVGAGI (reference sequence). This CDR3 spans 15 amino acids. V dropped 4 bases and J dropped 2; count of bases not matched to a gene: 6.

The chain recombines TRBV9 with TRBJ1-6, with D possibly matching TRBD1 (6 bases). CDR1 is SGDLS, CDR2 YYNGEE, per germline. The CDR3 totals 18 residues. Trimming cost V 3 bases and J 3 bases, with 19 bases left between them. The CDR3 spells CASSGGRAGGLYNSPLHF. In DNA form, the CDR3 reads TGTGCCAGCAGCGGGGGTCGGGCTGGGGGCCTCTATAATTCACCCCTCCACTTT.

This clone has a single count. The chain recombines TRBV28 with TRBJ2-3; unclear D gene. Trimming stripped 2 bases from V and 7 bases from J, with 7 bases between. Germline-derived CDR1 and CDR2 are MDHEN and SYDVKM. The CDR3 loop spans 12 amino acids. The CDR3 DNA follows: TGTGCCAGCAGTTTACGACTCAATACGCAGTATTTT. It is translated as CASSLRLNTQYF.

The V call is TRBV2, the J call TRBJ1-2; TRBD1 matches at 7 bases. Germline CDR1 SNHLY, CDR2 FYNNEI. V dropped 6 bases and J dropped 2; count of bases not matched to a gene: 3. The CDR3 has 13 residues. The DNA for the CDR3 is TGTGCCAGCAGACTGGGACAGAACTATGGCTACACCTTC. This encodes CASRLGQNYGYTF. Full variable domain (remainder filled in from reference TRBV2 and TRBJ1-2): EPEVTQTPSHQVTQMGQEVILRCVPISNHLYFYWYRQILGQKVEFLVSFYNNEISEKSEIFDDQFSVERPDGSNFTLKIRSTKLEDSAMYFCASRLGQNYGYTFGSGTRLTVV.